This T cell receptor (beta chain) was documented in a study of human T cells and chemical hapten exposure. Study details: The use of 2% DPC on roughly 2 cm by roughly 2 cm of upper inner arm skin constituted sensitization. The patients, most of them female, presented with alopecia areata, totalis or universalis.

This CDR3 has 17 residues. The ends were cut back, 0 bases at V and 7 bases at J, with 19 bases in the middle. Germline CDR1 and CDR2: PRHDT and FYEKMQ (reference sequence). Documented time point: pre-sensitization, week 0. The treatment is: therapeutic diphenylcyclopropenone sensitization with weekly scalp DPC. TCRdb ran MiXCR on the RACE reads and lists one entry per CDR3 protein. The sample lists some 300,000 distinct CDR3 sequences, 5.5% occurring once. The gene calls are TRBV13 and TRBJ1-3; TRBD1 is a possible D gene (6 bases). This TCR was sampled from a woman aged 18-29 years with alopecia areata. Some clones in this sample may be carry-over from other donors' samples. The specimen comprised whole blood, sampled in connection with sensitization to the hapten diphenylcyclopropenone (DPC). The CDR3 region is CASSLGGGHSLGNTIYF. The DNA of the CDR3 is TGTGCCAGCAGCTTAGGCGGGGGACACTCTTTAGGGAACACCATATATTTT.